Following are 20 T cell receptor beta chains from one sample sequenced in a study of T cells after yellow fever vaccination. In TCRdb, the 5' RACE reads were re-called with MiXCR into one record per CDR3 protein. Among about 230,000 distinct CDR3 sequences listed, roughly 6.2% were seen once. Material: CD4+ T cells sorted from PBMCs, obtained on the day of the yellow fever booster vaccination. Receptors originate from a young man who received the YFV17D yellow fever vaccine.

This rearrangement joins TRBV12-3 or TRBV12-4 to TRBJ2-6, with D hard to call. Trimming removed 7 bases from V and 4 bases from J, with 8 bases in between. The CDR3 loop spans 13 amino acids. The CDR3 bases are TGTGCCAGCATTTTTGGGGGGGCCAACGTCCTGACTTTC. It is translated as CASIFGGANVLTF.

The rearrangement uses TRBV7-2 and TRBJ2-7, with D possibly matching TRBD1 (6 bases). Germline CDR1 is SGHTA and CDR2 is FQGNSA. Trimming removed 3 bases from V and 2 bases from J, with 14 bases in between. The CDR3 spans 15 residues. CDR3 residues: CASSLSQGLPYEQYF. CDR3 sequence (DNA): TGTGCCAGCAGCTTGTCTCAGGGGCTTCCCTACGAGCAGTACTTC.

This clonotype was counted many times. V usage is TRBV29-1 and J usage is TRBJ2-2; D unresolved. The CDR3 length is 14 residues. Germline assignment: CDR1 SQVTM and CDR2 ANQGSEA. The CDR3 sequence is CSTRRDSNTGELFF. The CDR3 DNA is TGCTCTACCAGACGCGATTCGAACACCGGGGAGCTGTTTTTT.

V usage is TRBV3-1 and J usage is TRBJ2-4; TRBD2 aligns across 10 bases. The CDR3 runs 19 residues. With V trimmed by 2 bases and J by 9 bases, 19 bases remained unmatched. The V gene's germline CDR1 is LGHDT and CDR2 YNNKEL (reference sequence). The CDR3 is CASSQTSGGASGSLGIQYF. The CDR3 DNA follows: TGTGCCAGCAGCCAAACCTCGGGCGGTGCTAGCGGGAGCTTAGGCATTCAGTACTTC.

This clonotype was found a few times. The V and J genes are TRBV7-7 and TRBJ2-1; D is unresolved. CDR3 length: 10 residues. V was shortened by 10 bases and J by 6 bases, with 7 bases between the two germline ends. Germline lookup yields CDR1 SSHAT and CDR2 FNYEAQ (reference sequence). CDR3 DNA: TGTGCCAAAGGTCGCAATGAGCAGTTCTTC. Translation gives CAKGRNEQFF. The full variable domain, its missing parts supplied by reference TRBV7-7 and TRBJ2-1, is GAGVSQSPRYKVTKRGQDVTLRCDPISSHATLYWYQQALGQGPEFLTYFNYEAQPDKSGLPSDRFSAERPEGSISTLTIQRTEQRDSAMYRCAKGRNEQFFGPGTRLTVL.

This clonotype has at least ten counts. The chain has TRBV27 and TRBJ2-3; 8 bases fit TRBD2. In germline, CDR1 is MNHEY, CDR2 SMNVEV (reference sequence). Trimming removed 3 bases from V and 1 base from J; junction bases left unmatched: 3. CDR3 length: 15 amino acids. CDR3 coding DNA: TGTGCCAGCAGTTTTTACGGGAGGGGCACAGATACGCAGTATTTT. This sequence encodes CASSFYGRGTDTQYF.

The chain employs TRBV5-4 and TRBJ2-7; D is ambiguous. V was cut by 4 bases and J by 2 bases, with 10 bases left in between. The CDR3 runs to 13 residues. Per the germline V gene, CDR1 is SGHNT and CDR2 is YYREEE (reference sequence). CDR3 bases: TGTGCCAGCAGCCAACGGACCACCTACGAGCAGTACTTC. It specifies CASSQRTTYEQYF.

This clonotype was seen only a few times. V is TRBV7-7 and J is TRBJ2-1; 7 positions agree with TRBD2. The V gene's germline CDR1 is SSHAT and CDR2 FNYEAQ (reference sequence). This CDR3 region has 13 residues. With 5 bases clipped from V and 6 bases from J, the junction kept 4 bases outside the gene matches. Here the CDR3 DNA reads TGTGCCAGCAGCCCTCCGGGGGGCAATGAGCAGTTCTTC. This encodes CASSPPGGNEQFF.

The CDR3 DNA sequence: TGCGCCAGCAGCCTGCTACCTAGCGGGATGGCCGGGGAGCTGTTTTTT. It specifies CASSLLPSGMAGELFF. This chain connects TRBV5-1 to TRBJ2-2, with 9 bases lining up with TRBD2. The CDR3 contains 16 residues. CDR1 SGHRS and CDR2 YFSETQ come from the germline V gene. Losses at the gene ends were 4 bases for V and 6 bases for J; bases not matched to a gene: 10. Filled out from reference TRBV5-1 and TRBJ2-2, the complete variable domain reads KAGVTQTPRYLIKTRGQQVTLSCSPISGHRSVSWYQQTPGQGLQFLFEYFSETQRNKGNFPGRFSGRQFSNSRSEMNVSTLELGDSALYLCASSLLPSGMAGELFFGEGSRLTVL.

This clonotype was recorded a few times. V is TRBV2 and J is TRBJ1-2; 11 nucleotides line up with TRBD1. J lost 8 bases, V lost 6 bases, and 8 bases had no gene match. Germline V CDR1 and CDR2: SNHLY, FYNNEI. The CDR3 spans 14 residues. CDR3 protein: CASRPDRGLGGYTF. The CDR3 nucleotides read TGTGCCAGCAGGCCGGACAGGGGGCTTGGCGGCTACACCTTC.

This clonotype was counted at least ten times. The V gene is TRBV20-1, the J gene TRBJ2-7; 8 bases are shared with TRBD2. The CDR3 extends over 13 amino acids. V dropped 6 bases and J dropped 3; count of bases not matched to a gene: 7. CDR1 and CDR2 from the germline V gene are DFQATT and SNEGSKA (reference sequence). The CDR3 DNA reads as TGCAGTGCCGCCCTTAGCGGGATCTACGAGCAGTACTTC. Protein: CSAALSGIYEQYF.

The chain joins TRBV7-2 to TRBJ1-2, with D possibly TRBD1 on 6 matching bases. Germline V gene data show CDR1 as SGHTA and CDR2 as FQGNSA. Trimming stripped 1 base from V and 5 bases from J, with 17 bases between. This CDR3 spans 16 amino acids. The DNA for the CDR3 is TGTGCCAGCAGCTTAGACCCCCCTCGGACAGTGTATGGCTACACCTTC. This translates into CASSLDPPRTVYGYTF.

In this sample, this clonotype turned up a few times. The genes are TRBV5-1 and TRBJ1-2, with 12 bases lining up with TRBD1. Germline CDR1 and CDR2: SGHRS and YFSETQ. The ends lost 2 bases at V and 3 bases at J; junction bases unmatched: 11. This CDR3 is built from 18 residues. The CDR3: CASSFAGTGGLTDYGYTF. For the CDR3, the DNA is TGCGCCAGCAGCTTCGCCGGGACAGGGGGCTTAACGGACTATGGCTACACCTTC.

Ten or more counts support this clonotype. This chain joins TRBV24-1 and TRBJ2-3; 7 nucleotides agree with TRBD2. The CDR3 runs 16 residues. Germline V CDR1 and CDR2: KGHDR, SFDVKD. J lost 5 bases, V lost 0 bases, and 7 bases had no gene match. The CDR3: CATSDLTREGQDTQYF. The CDR3 nucleotides are TGTGCCACCAGTGATTTGACGAGGGAGGGCCAAGATACGCAGTATTTT.

The chain uses TRBV5-6 and TRBJ2-7; 7 bases are shared with TRBD2. The CDR3 is made up of 14 amino acids. Trimming at V came to 3 bases and at J to 2 bases, leaving 5 bases not matched to a gene. The germline V gene has CDR1 SGHDT and CDR2 YYEEEE. CDR3 coding DNA: TGTGCCAGCAGCTCGCTAGCGGCAACCTACGAGCAGTACTTC. It specifies CASSSLAATYEQYF. Combining the CDR3 with reference TRBV5-6 and TRBJ2-7 gives the whole variable domain DAGVTQSPTHLIKTRGQQVTLRCSPKSGHDTVSWYQQALGQGPQFIFQYYEEEERQRGNFPDRFSGHQFPNYSSELNVNALLLGDSALYLCASSSLAATYEQYFGPGTRLTVT.

This clonotype was seen more than once but under ten times. The chain uses TRBV24-1 and TRBJ1-2; no clear D. Trimming removed 3 bases from V and 5 bases from J, with 3 bases in between. The CDR3 length is 11 residues. Looked up from germline, CDR1 is KGHDR and CDR2 is SFDVKD. The CDR3 DNA reads TGTGCCACCAGTGATAGTTATGGCTACACCTTC. Its protein is CATSDSYGYTF.

With regard to this clonotype: With a much larger clone just one base away, this may be a read error. The V and J genes are TRBV7-9 and TRBJ2-7; no clear D gene. The CDR3 sequence is 13 residues long. The germline V gene has CDR1 SEHNR and CDR2 FQNEAQ (reference sequence). DNA of the CDR3: TGTGCCAGCAGCTCCCGGAGCACCTACGAGCGGTACTTC. Translating gives CASSSRSTYERYF. Based on the CDR3 plus reference TRBV7-9 and TRBJ2-7, the full variable domain is DTGVSQNPRHKITKRGQNVTFRCDPISEHNRLYWYRQTLGQGPEFLTYFQNEAQLEKSRLLSDRFSAERPKGSFSTLEIQRTEQGDSAMYLCASSSRSTYERYFGPGTRLTVT.

This clonotype was observed many times. The V and J genes are TRBV5-1 and TRBJ2-7, with unresolved D. V was shortened by 5 bases and J by 4 bases, with 7 bases between the two germline ends. This CDR3 contains 11 residues. Germline lookup yields CDR1 SGHRS and CDR2 YFSETQ. In DNA, the CDR3 is TGCGCCAGCAGTGGGGTTTACGAGCAGTACTTC. This translates into CASSGVYEQYF.

The chain has TRBV12-3 or TRBV12-4 and TRBJ1-2; unclear D gene. This CDR3 has 13 amino acids. V was shortened by 0 bases and J by 6 bases, with 8 bases between the two germline ends. The CDR3 loop reads CASSLADWDGYTF. Here the CDR3 DNA reads TGTGCCAGCAGTTTAGCAGATTGGGATGGCTACACCTTC.

The CDR3 nucleotides read TGTGCCAGCAGCTACAGCCAGAAGAAAGGCGACGAGCAGTACTTC. It is translated as CASSYSQKKGDEQYF. V usage is TRBV7-6 and J usage is TRBJ2-7; D remains ambiguous. The CDR3 has 15 residues. The ends were cut back, 4 bases at V and 5 bases at J, with 18 bases in the middle. CDR1 is SGHVS and CDR2 is FNYEAQ in the germline V gene.